The 30 T cell receptor beta chains given below trace back to one sample, sequenced in a study of human T cells and chemical hapten exposure. Time point given: pre-sensitization, week 0. Treatment given: therapeutic diphenylcyclopropenone sensitization with weekly scalp DPC. TCRdb re-derived calls from the RACE reads in MiXCR, one entry per CDR3 protein. Counted here are 240,000 or so distinct CDR3 sequences, about 9.4% occurring once; the ten biggest clones make up around 2.5%. Sequencing used whole blood, obtained in connection with sensitization to the hapten diphenylcyclopropenone (DPC). Receptor source: a woman between 35 and 50 years old with alopecia areata. Some clones in this sample may be carry-over from other donors' samples.

The gene calls are TRBV27 and TRBJ2-7; TRBD1 agrees at 10 bases. Germline trimming cut 6 bases from V and 4 bases from J; bases unmatched to any gene: 0. This CDR3 spans 12 amino acids. Germline V gives CDR1 MNHEY, CDR2 SMNVEV (reference sequence). DNA for the CDR3: TGTGCCAGCAGGGGACAGGGGTACGAGCAGTACTTC. This encodes CASRGQGYEQYF.

In its sample, this clonotype was seen a few times. The J gene is TRBJ2-3, the V gene TRBV6-6; 12 bases agree with TRBD2. V lost 6 bases and J lost 3; bases outside the gene matches: 1. Germline V gene data show CDR1 as MNHNY and CDR2 as SVGAGI (reference sequence). The CDR3 contains 14 residues. The CDR3 protein is CASRTSGSTDTQYF. CDR3 in DNA: TGTGCCAGCAGGACTAGCGGGAGTACAGATACGCAGTATTTT.

This clonotype was detected ten times or more. The chain uses TRBV7-2 and TRBJ2-5; D possibly corresponds to TRBD2 (5 bases). V was cut by 7 bases and J by 1 base, with 13 bases left in between. The CDR3 covers 14 residues. CDR1 and CDR2 from the germline V gene are SGHTA and FQGNSA. The CDR3 sequence: CASTPGLLQETQYF. The CDR3 DNA sequence: TGTGCCAGCACCCCAGGACTTCTCCAAGAGACCCAGTACTTC.

The rearrangement links TRBV20-1 to TRBJ2-2; 9 bases map to TRBD2. Germline V gives CDR1 DFQATT, CDR2 SNEGSKA (reference sequence). The CDR3 has 15 amino acids. V lost 4 bases to trimming and J lost 2 bases; unmatched junction nucleotides: 5. The CDR3 DNA reads as TGCAGTGCTAAAGCGGGAGGTTCAAACACCGGGGAGCTGTTTTTT. It translates to CSAKAGGSNTGELFF.

This clonotype was observed a few times. The gene calls are TRBV29-1 and TRBJ1-1; no definite D call. The CDR3 has 13 residues. The ends were cut back, 8 bases at V and 3 bases at J, with 16 bases in the middle. In germline, CDR1 is SQVTM, CDR2 ANQGSEA. This CDR3 is CSTDGPKDTEAFF. The CDR3 region has the DNA TGCAGCACGGACGGGCCGAAGGACACTGAAGCTTTCTTT.

This chain connects TRBV7-6 to TRBJ1-1; D is undetermined. This CDR3 comprises 12 residues. Trimming removed 4 bases from V and 7 bases from J, with 10 bases in between. Germline assignment: CDR1 SGHVS and CDR2 FNYEAQ. The CDR3 bases are TGTGCCAGCAGCTCTGCCGCCGGTGAAGCTTTCTTT. It is translated as CASSSAAGEAFF.

V usage is TRBV27 and J usage is TRBJ2-7; 8 bases line up with TRBD1. This CDR3 contains 17 residues. The V gene end was trimmed by 8 bases and the J gene end by 0 bases; junction bases not matched to a gene: 15. Germline V lookup: CDR1 MNHEY, CDR2 SMNVEV (reference sequence). This chain's CDR3 is CASSRSSRGPSSYEQYF. CDR3 DNA: TGTGCCAGCTCACGATCAAGCAGGGGGCCAAGCTCCTACGAGCAGTACTTC.

This clonotype turned up a few times. This chain links TRBV4-2 with TRBJ2-7; D unclear. Germline V gene lookup returns CDR1 LGHNA and CDR2 YNFKEQ. The CDR3 loop spans 14 amino acids. V was pared by 0 bases and J by 4 bases, with 10 bases between. The CDR3 bases are TGTGCCAGCAGCCAAGATCTGACAAAATACGAGCAGTACTTC. It is translated as CASSQDLTKYEQYF.

This clonotype was seen a few times. V is TRBV27 and J is TRBJ1-1; a weak D match, TRBD1 (6 bases). This CDR3 has 14 amino acids. CDR1 is MNHEY, CDR2 SMNVEV, per germline (reference sequence). With 3 bases removed from V and 6 bases from J, the gap between germline ends came to 14 bases. The CDR3 loop reads CASSFLGGAAEAFF. The CDR3 DNA follows: TGTGCCAGCAGTTTTCTGGGGGGCGCGGCTGAAGCTTTCTTT.

This clonotype was detected only a few times. The chain links TRBV29-1 to TRBJ2-7; D ambiguous. CDR1 SQVTM and CDR2 ANQGSEA come from the germline V gene. The germline V and J ends were trimmed by 4 bases and 2 bases, with 9 bases remaining between them. CDR3 length: 12 amino acids. The CDR3 reads CSVASTPYEQYF. The CDR3 region has the DNA TGCAGCGTTGCCAGCACCCCCTACGAGCAGTACTTC.

The chain has TRBV6-5 and TRBJ1-2; no clear D gene. Germline CDR1 is MNHEY and CDR2 is SVGAGI. Between the trimmed V and J ends, which lost 7 bases and 0 bases, there was a span of 12 bases. The CDR3 loop spans 14 amino acids. The CDR3 sequence is CASNHGGTNYGYTF. The DNA of the CDR3 is TGTGCCAGCAACCACGGAGGGACTAACTATGGCTACACCTTC.

This clonotype turned up a few times. The rearrangement links TRBV29-1 to TRBJ2-7; D gene unclear. Trimming removed 0 bases from V and 5 bases from J, with 8 bases in between. Germline V CDR1 and CDR2: SQVTM, ANQGSEA. The CDR3 runs 12 residues. The CDR3 reads CSVEEGTNEQYF. The CDR3 DNA reads TGCAGCGTTGAAGAAGGTACGAACGAGCAGTACTTC.

This clonotype appeared a few times. J is TRBJ2-7 and V is TRBV9; 7 bases are shared with TRBD2. CDR1 is SGDLS and CDR2 is YYNGEE in the germline V gene. The trim removed 0 bases at V and 4 bases at J, leaving 7 bases unmatched. This CDR3 comprises 15 residues. Here the CDR3 reads CASSVASGERYEQYF. DNA of the CDR3: TGTGCCAGCAGCGTAGCGAGCGGGGAGAGGTACGAGCAGTACTTC.

In this sample, this clonotype turned up a few times. The rearrangement links TRBV6-5 to TRBJ2-6; D is uncertain. Germline CDR1 is MNHEY and CDR2 is SVGAGI. The V end lost 0 bases, the J end lost 0 bases, and 9 bases lay between the germline ends. The CDR3 extends over 17 amino acids. The CDR3 region is CASSYSERPSGANVLTF. CDR3 coding DNA: TGTGCCAGCAGTTACTCGGAACGCCCCTCTGGGGCCAACGTCCTGACTTTC.

J is TRBJ2-5 and V is TRBV7-2; TRBD2 aligns across 8 bases. This CDR3 has 16 amino acids. Germline V gene lookup returns CDR1 SGHTA and CDR2 FQGNSA. V lost 5 bases and J lost 5; bases outside the gene matches: 13. CDR3 sequence reads: CASSPGGRLSRETQYF. The CDR3 region has the DNA TGTGCCAGCAGCCCGGGGGGGCGCTTAAGTAGGGAGACCCAGTACTTC.

Only a few counts were recorded for this clonotype. J is TRBJ2-2 and V is TRBV7-9; the match to TRBD1 covers 9 bases. The V segment lost 11 bases and the J segment 2 bases; nucleotides outside the gene matches: 9. This CDR3 region has 15 residues. Germline lookup yields CDR1 SEHNR and CDR2 FQNEAQ (reference sequence). CDR3 residues: CAFGGQGLNTGELFF. Written as DNA, the CDR3 is TGTGCCTTTGGGGGACAGGGCCTTAACACCGGGGAGCTGTTTTTT.

This chain uses TRBV5-5 with TRBJ1-2; possibly TRBD1 for D (5 bases). V shed 2 bases and J shed 4 bases, with 15 bases lying between them. CDR1 and CDR2 (germline): SGHKS, YYEKEE (reference sequence). The CDR3 is 15 amino acids. CDR3 DNA: TGTGCCAGCAGCTTTTCCGTTGACAGAATCTATGGCTACACCTTC. Protein: CASSFSVDRIYGYTF.

This rearrangement joins TRBV6-5 to TRBJ1-1; no definite D call. This CDR3 has 13 residues. Per the germline V gene, CDR1 is MNHEY and CDR2 is SVGAGI. Trimming removed 6 bases at V and 1 base at J, with 9 bases between. CDR3 sequence (DNA): TGTGCCAGCAGGGGCTTCAGGAACACTGAAGCTTTCTTT. Residues: CASRGFRNTEAFF.

The sample holds a few counts of this clonotype. This rearrangement joins TRBV6-2 or TRBV6-3 to TRBJ2-7, with D tentatively TRBD1 (5 bases). The CDR3 contains 13 residues. Trimming took off 0 bases at V and 9 bases at J, with 12 bases between the two ends. Germline CDR1 MNHEY, CDR2 SVGEGT. In DNA, the CDR3 is TGTGCCAGCAGTTACTCAACAGGCTGGGGGCAGTACTTC. Amino acid sequence: CASSYSTGWGQYF.

This clonotype has just a few counts. The rearrangement links TRBV10-3 to TRBJ1-1; 7 bases agree with TRBD1. The CDR3 consists of 16 residues. Per the germline V gene, CDR1 is ENHRY and CDR2 is SYGVKD. V lost 3 bases and J lost 6; bases outside the gene matches: 13. The CDR3 loop is CAISDGQNRGWAEAFF. In DNA, the CDR3 is TGTGCCATCAGTGACGGACAAAACAGGGGATGGGCTGAAGCTTTCTTT.

This clonotype showed up many times. The gene calls are TRBV7-9 and TRBJ1-1; tentatively, D is TRBD1 (6 bases). Germline V gives CDR1 SEHNR, CDR2 FQNEAQ (reference sequence). The CDR3 length is 14 residues. V was shortened by 4 bases and J by 0 bases, with 9 bases between the two germline ends. The CDR3 DNA is TGTGCCAGCAGCTCCGACAGGCTGAACACTGAAGCTTTCTTT. This codes for CASSSDRLNTEAFF.

The table lists this clonotype with a few counts. The V gene is TRBV5-1, the J gene TRBJ2-1, with D perhaps matching TRBD1 (6 bases). The CDR3 is 13 amino acids. V was clipped by 5 bases and J by 4 bases, with 10 bases between them. CDR1 and CDR2 (germline): SGHRS, YFSETQ. CDR3 sequence reads: CASRAGEYNEQFF. In DNA, the CDR3 is TGCGCCAGCAGAGCAGGGGAATACAATGAGCAGTTCTTC.

V is TRBV10-3 and J is TRBJ2-1; 8 nucleotides line up with TRBD2. After removal of 8 bases from V and 6 bases from J, the junction contained 6 bases not matched to a gene. Germline CDR1 reads ENHRY; CDR2 reads SYGVKD. The CDR3 contains 13 residues. CDR3 nucleotide sequence: TGTGCCATCTCAGCGGGAGTCGGCAATGAGCAGTTCTTC. As protein: CAISAGVGNEQFF.

V usage is TRBV12-3 or TRBV12-4 and J usage is TRBJ1-1, with 9 positions matching TRBD1. Unmatched junction bases numbered 7, after V lost 6 bases and J lost 5 bases. The length of the CDR3 is 14 residues. The CDR3 DNA is TGTGCCAGCAGCTACGGACAGGGGAGGACTGAAGCTTTCTTT. This encodes CASSYGQGRTEAFF.

Many counts were recorded for this clonotype. This chain joins TRBV10-3 and TRBJ1-1, with D unresolved. CDR3 length: 13 residues. From germline, CDR1 is ENHRY and CDR2 SYGVKD. Trimming cost V 4 bases and J 6 bases, with 12 bases left between them. CDR3 region: CAISVDFMSEAFF. CDR3 sequence (DNA): TGTGCCATCAGTGTTGATTTCATGTCTGAAGCTTTCTTT.

J is TRBJ2-3 and V is TRBV20-1, with a possible D match to TRBD1 (5 bases). Germline V gene lookup returns CDR1 DFQATT and CDR2 SNEGSKA (reference sequence). V dropped 0 bases and J dropped 4 bases, with 14 bases sitting between them. The CDR3 has 15 amino acids. The CDR3 coding sequence is TGCAGTGCTAGAGATAGGGCCAGGGCCGCAGATACGCAGTATTTT. Its translation: CSARDRARAADTQYF.

The table lists this clonotype with many counts. The chain is built from TRBV27 and TRBJ2-2; D possibly corresponds to TRBD2 (6 bases). Germline V gene data show CDR1 as MNHEY and CDR2 as SMNVEV (reference sequence). The CDR3 sequence is 17 residues long. V was trimmed by 2 bases and J by 4 bases, leaving 17 bases between them. The CDR3 nucleotides read TGTGCCAGCAGTTTAGACCTGCGCGGGATTGGCACCGGGGAGCTGTTTTTT. Its protein is CASSLDLRGIGTGELFF.

Only a few counts were recorded for this clonotype. The V gene is TRBV6-5, the J gene TRBJ2-2, with D uncertain. Germline lookup yields CDR1 MNHEY and CDR2 SVGAGI. V lost 2 bases, J lost 3 bases, and 7 bases lay in between. The CDR3 extends over 14 amino acids. The CDR3 is CASSYRHDTGELFF. The CDR3, as DNA: TGTGCCAGCAGTTACCGACACGACACCGGGGAGCTGTTTTTT.

This clonotype was seen a single time. This rearrangement joins TRBV11-2 to TRBJ2-3, with D possibly being TRBD2 (6 bases). Trimming left V 3 bases short and J 4 bases short, with 11 bases between. The CDR3 spans 14 residues. In germline, CDR1 is SGHAT, CDR2 FQNNGV. CDR3 in DNA: TGTGCCAGCAGCTTCAGCGGGCCCCCAGATACGCAGTATTTT. It translates to CASSFSGPPDTQYF.

This clonotype was observed a handful of times. V gene TRBV20-1 combines with J gene TRBJ2-7; 11 nucleotides line up with TRBD1. The V segment lost 3 bases and the J segment 3 bases; nucleotides outside the gene matches: 4. Germline-derived CDR1 and CDR2 are DFQATT and SNEGSKA (reference sequence). The length of the CDR3 is 14 residues. The CDR3 sequence: CSARRTGGFYEQYF. In DNA, the CDR3 is TGCAGTGCTAGGAGGACAGGGGGCTTCTACGAGCAGTACTTC.